This TCR beta chain was retrieved from a study of OX40 agonist ivuxolimab in advanced cancers. Repertoires were generated with immunoSEQ multiplex PCR, while TCRdb's copy carries only in-frame clones and drops some. The sample contains just under 65,000 clones, 81% of which appear only once. The length of the CDR3 is 15 residues. V shed 2 bases, J shed 1 base, and the junction held 4 bases outside the gene matches. Germline V CDR1 and CDR2: SGHRS, YFSETQ. This chain links TRBV5-1 with TRBJ1-1; 8 positions match TRBD1. The source material was CD4+ or CD8+ T cells sorted from blood, sampled in a trial of the OX40 agonist ivuxolimab. The TCR comes from an adult with an advanced solid tumor such as melanoma, head and neck, liver or kidney cancer. Here the CDR3 reads CASSLRTGKNTEAFF. CDR3 bases: TGCGCCAGCAGCTTACGGACAGGGAAGAACACTGAAGCTTTCTTT.